The source of this TCR beta chain is a study of cytomegalovirus exposure and HLA in healthy donors. About the research overall: As released early, the data held about 85 million unique TCRs from HLA-typed donors.

Use of 60 Vbeta and 13 Jbeta primers characterized the PCR. In the authors' methods: The count from a later analysis was about 80 million unique TCR beta chains, about 9.9 million of them shared. Using immunoSEQ multiplex PCR, the repertoire was profiled, and TCRdb retains in-frame clones only, with some absent. The V and J calls and the clone size are those of that table, but D and trimming were determined from the DNA. The sample includes roughly 190,000 clones, around 74% seen only once; the top ten take about 2.9%. The V gene's germline CDR1 is SGDLS and CDR2 YYNGEE. Trimming removed 3 bases at V and 4 bases at J, with 17 bases between. The CDR3 is 16 residues long. A note on this clone: What it binds is unknown.

Study results and limitations: Earlier analysis found most TCR beta V segments productive about 87% or about 30% of the time. Among TCR beta chains, those listed as cytomegalovirus-associated numbered approximately 150.

This TCR was recovered from a female donor in good health and CMV-seronegative. Sequences were obtained from PBMCs. This chain connects TRBV9 to TRBJ1-3; no definite D call. CDR3 in DNA: TGTGCCAGCAGCGAGCCCCGTGGCGGGTTGGGAAACACCATATATTTT. Amino acid sequence: CASSEPRGGLGNTIYF.